The T cell receptor (beta chain) described here comes from a study of blood T cell repertoires in COVID-19. This clone appeared a few times. Clones were read by immunoSEQ multiplex PCR, and TCRdb kept only the in-frame ones, dropping some. Seen here are fewer than 350,000 clones, over 80% observed once, and the top ten hold approximately 10%. V dropped 4 bases and J dropped 0 bases, with 6 bases sitting between them. CDR3 length: 13 residues. Germline lookup yields CDR1 SGHTA and CDR2 FQGNSA. The sample consisted of peripheral blood. V usage is TRBV7-2 and J usage is TRBJ1-1; no reliable D call. The TCR sequence derives from a man aged 25 to 45 with COVID-19, enrolled during active disease. The CDR3 DNA sequence: TGTGCCAGCAGCTCACAGCTGAACACTGAAGCTTTCTTT. Translation gives CASSSQLNTEAFF.